These 17 T cell receptor beta chains share one sample of origin, sequenced in a study of beta chain features in type 1 diabetes. Every bit of the isolated RNA underwent reverse transcription, so sequencing read expressed TCRB transcripts. TCRdb keeps only in-frame clones here, not all; method: immunoSEQ multiplex PCR. Of 680,000 or so clones listed, roughly 13% are singletons. The antigens for these receptors are not known. Findings and limits, study-wide: Significant though moderate, a shortening of TCRB CDR3s appeared in all four CD4+ subsets of Type 1 diabetes patients.

Sample: naive CD4+ T cells from blood. These receptors were collected from a young man with type 1 diabetes.

The sample holds a few counts of this clone. The V gene is TRBV28, the J gene TRBJ1-6; TRBD1 agrees at 7 bases. J lost 7 bases, V lost 6 bases, and 6 bases had no gene match. This CDR3 is built from 14 residues. Per the germline V gene, CDR1 is MDHEN and CDR2 is SYDVKM. The DNA of the CDR3 is TGTGCCAGCAGCAGGGACAGATTGAATTCACCCCTCCACTTT. It yields the protein CASSRDRLNSPLHF.

The V call is TRBV6-5, the J call TRBJ2-7, with 8 bases lining up with TRBD1. The V and J ends lost 10 bases and 4 bases, in that order; junction bases with no gene match: 9. The germline CDR1 and CDR2 sequences are MNHEY and SVGAGI. This CDR3 has 13 amino acids. The CDR3 coding sequence is TGTGCCACTAGACAGGGGTTTATGTACGAGCAGTACTTC. Encoded protein: CATRQGFMYEQYF.

In this sample, this clone turned up a few times. The V call is TRBV7-2, the J call TRBJ2-2; D is unresolved. Germline CDR1 and CDR2: SGHTA and FQGNSA. Between the trimmed V and J ends, which lost 1 base and 4 bases, there was a span of 7 bases. There are 14 residues in the CDR3. The CDR3 protein is CASSLGTGTGELFF. The DNA of the CDR3 is TGTGCCAGCAGCTTAGGCACGGGCACCGGGGAGCTGTTTTTT.

The rearrangement joins TRBV5-6 to TRBJ1-4, with D uncertain. Per germline, CDR1 SGHDT and CDR2 YYEEEE. This CDR3 has 13 residues. Trimming left V 3 bases short and J 6 bases short, with 9 bases between. The CDR3: CASSSVSYEKLFF. The DNA of the CDR3 is TGTGCCAGCAGCTCGGTCAGCTATGAAAAACTGTTTTTT.

The V and J genes are TRBV30 and TRBJ1-4; tentatively, D is TRBD1 (6 bases). Germline V gene lookup returns CDR1 GTSNPN and CDR2 SVGIG (reference sequence). The CDR3 spans 14 residues. With 3 bases removed from V and 5 bases from J, the gap between germline ends came to 13 bases. The CDR3 loop reads CAWRRTAINEKLFF. CDR3 DNA sequence: TGTGCCTGGAGAAGGACAGCAATAAATGAAAAACTGTTTTTT.

This clone showed up just a few times. The rearrangement links TRBV20-1 to TRBJ2-7, with D unclear. The CDR3 loop spans 11 amino acids. Germline V lookup: CDR1 DFQATT, CDR2 SNEGSKA (reference sequence). V dropped 8 bases and J dropped 0 bases, with 8 bases sitting between them. The CDR3 loop is CSWAASYEQYF. The CDR3 coding sequence is TGCAGTTGGGCAGCCTCCTACGAGCAGTACTTC.

This clone turned up a few times. The CDR3 nucleotides read TGTGCCAGCAGGAGAGAGGACAGGACGGGTGGCTACACCTTC. Translated, it gives CASRREDRTGGYTF. The gene calls are TRBV2 and TRBJ1-2, with TRBD1 matching over 7 bases. The CDR3 is 14 residues long. Losses at the gene ends were 6 bases for V and 7 bases for J; bases not matched to a gene: 11. Germline-derived CDR1 and CDR2 are SNHLY and FYNNEI.

This clone has more than one count but fewer than ten. The rearrangement joins TRBV6-1 to TRBJ1-2; D unresolved. V dropped 2 bases and J dropped 4 bases, with 5 bases sitting between them. Germline CDR1 is MNHNS and CDR2 is SASEGT. CDR3 size: 12 residues. The CDR3: CASSERSYGYTF. CDR3 nucleotide sequence: TGTGCCAGCAGTGAACGGTCCTATGGCTACACCTTC.

This clone came up a few times. The V call is TRBV11-2, the J call TRBJ2-7; the D gene is possibly TRBD1 (6 bases). In germline, CDR1 is SGHAT, CDR2 FQNNGV. This CDR3 contains 12 residues. The germline V and J ends were trimmed by 6 bases and 1 base, with 7 bases remaining between them. In nucleotides, the CDR3 is TGTGCCAGCAGTACAGGGTCCTACGAGCAGTACTTC. Its translation: CASSTGSYEQYF.

As to this clone: Other DNA sequences in this specimen translate into the identical CDR3. V is TRBV28 and J is TRBJ1-2; 8 bases are a match to TRBD1. The V gene's germline CDR1 is MDHEN and CDR2 SYDVKM. The length of the CDR3 is 12 residues. V was pared by 5 bases and J by 7 bases, with 3 bases of the junction left unmatched. The CDR3 DNA reads as TGTGCCAGCAGTCTCGGACAGGGTGGCTACACCTTC. It encodes CASSLGQGGYTF.

The CDR3 is CASSPGTGTEKLFF. CDR3 in DNA: TGTGCCAGCTCACCAGGGACAGGGACGGAAAAACTGTTTTTT. J is TRBJ1-4 and V is TRBV18; 9 bases are shared with TRBD1. Germline V gene lookup returns CDR1 KGHSH and CDR2 LQKENI. The junction had 3 bases not matched to a gene; V was cut back by 2 bases and J by 8 bases. The CDR3 extends over 14 amino acids.

The genes are TRBV27 and TRBJ1-2; 7 bases are a match to TRBD1. CDR1 is MNHEY, CDR2 SMNVEV, per germline (reference sequence). The CDR3 totals 12 residues. The V gene end was trimmed by 6 bases and the J gene end by 4 bases; junction bases not matched to a gene: 2. The CDR3 DNA sequence: TGTGCCAGCAGCCGGACAGGCTATGGCTACACCTTC. Its protein is CASSRTGYGYTF.

This clone has a handful of counts. V and J are TRBV29-1 and TRBJ2-5; D is unclear. This CDR3 has 10 amino acids. Trimming left V 6 bases short and J 2 bases short, with 4 bases between. Germline CDR1 SQVTM, CDR2 ANQGSEA. This CDR3 reads CSVEQETQYF. CDR3 bases: TGCAGCGTAGAACAAGAGACCCAGTACTTC.

This clone came up a few times. The J gene is TRBJ1-5, the V gene TRBV29-1, with D hard to call. Germline CDR1 reads SQVTM; CDR2 reads ANQGSEA. This CDR3 contains 11 residues. V dropped 0 bases and J dropped 11 bases, with 8 bases sitting between them. The CDR3 loop reads CSVEEAGTQHF. The CDR3 region has the DNA TGCAGCGTTGAAGAGGCAGGAACCCAGCATTTT.

A remark on this clone: The sample holds other DNA sequences that translate to the same CDR3. V gene TRBV13 combines with J gene TRBJ2-3, with D unclear. The CDR3 is 11 residues long. V was clipped by 5 bases and J by 4 bases, with 4 bases between them. From germline, CDR1 is PRHDT and CDR2 FYEKMQ (reference sequence). The CDR3 bases are TGTGCCAGCAGCAGGGCAGATACGCAGTATTTT. It encodes CASSRADTQYF.

Comment on this clone: Other nucleotide sequences from this sample produce the same CDR3. The chain employs TRBV30 and TRBJ1-4; no reliable D call. CDR1 is GTSNPN, CDR2 SVGIG, per germline (reference sequence). The CDR3 covers 11 residues. The V and J ends lost 3 bases and 8 bases respectively, with 7 bases between them. The CDR3: CAWSGVEKLFF. Written as DNA, the CDR3 is TGTGCCTGGAGCGGGGTAGAAAAACTGTTTTTT.

This clone occurred a few times. The rearrangement links TRBV5-6 to TRBJ1-1; TRBD1 might be the D (6 bases). Trimming left V 4 bases short and J 0 bases short, with 13 bases between. The length of the CDR3 is 15 residues. Germline V gives CDR1 SGHDT, CDR2 YYEEEE. The CDR3 is CASSRLDRLNTEAFF. The CDR3, as DNA: TGTGCCAGCAGCCGCCTTGACAGGTTGAACACTGAAGCTTTCTTT.